These T cell receptor beta chains were read from a single sample in a study of regulatory and conventional T cells in RAG deficiency. Assay used: immunoSEQ multiplex PCR; TCRdb lists only in-frame clones, some missing. This sample has around 30,000 clones, with about 95% found just once. These data are also associated with another study on regulatory T cells.

The sample consisted of CD25- CD4+ T cells sorted from blood. The receptors derive from a human donor in good health. CDR3s include the opening cysteine and the closing phenylalanine or tryptophan.

TRBV5-1,TRBJ2-7,CASSSSSGYEQYF
TRBV11-2,TRBJ2-3,CASSFTPRGASTDTQYF
TRBV7-2,TRBJ1-2,CASSRYLESYGYTF
TRBV7-9,TRBJ2-7,CASSRTGNEQYF
TRBV6-1,TRBJ2-7,CASGPYEQYF
TRBV28,TRBJ1-1,CASSFVRNTEAFF
TRBV6-5,TRBJ1-1,CASSRGAEAFF
TRBV6-5,TRBJ1-1,CASSYEGDTEAFF
TRBV2,TRBJ2-3,CASCQAGGGTDTQYF
TRBV5-1,TRBJ2-2,CASSSFTGGDTGELFF
TRBV25-1,TRBJ1-1,CASVPLNGGSTEAFF
TRBV6-1,TRBJ1-1,CASLPQGALNTEAFF
TRBV5-8,TRBJ2-7,CASRATGGSYEQYF
TRBV5-1,TRBJ2-5,CASSLGTGVETQYF
TRBV6-6,TRBJ1-5,CASRIGGRGSNQPQHF
TRBV5-4,TRBJ2-3,CASTPQVGEVAQYF
TRBV5-1,TRBJ1-1,CASSVNTGGPEAFF
TRBV7-6,TRBJ1-1,CASSLAFRTEAFF
TRBV5-1,TRBJ1-2,CASSLAQGTYGYTF
TRBV5-1,TRBJ1-1,CASSSHGATEAFF
TRBV6-1,.,CASSARQGPTYEQYF
TRBV5-4,TRBJ2-2,CASKPPGDATGELFF
TRBV6-5,TRBJ2-5,CASSSGGETQYF
TRBV21-1,TRBJ1-5,CASSKVGDRDLNHWPQHF
TRBV7-2,TRBJ1-1,CASSLVGVSEAFF